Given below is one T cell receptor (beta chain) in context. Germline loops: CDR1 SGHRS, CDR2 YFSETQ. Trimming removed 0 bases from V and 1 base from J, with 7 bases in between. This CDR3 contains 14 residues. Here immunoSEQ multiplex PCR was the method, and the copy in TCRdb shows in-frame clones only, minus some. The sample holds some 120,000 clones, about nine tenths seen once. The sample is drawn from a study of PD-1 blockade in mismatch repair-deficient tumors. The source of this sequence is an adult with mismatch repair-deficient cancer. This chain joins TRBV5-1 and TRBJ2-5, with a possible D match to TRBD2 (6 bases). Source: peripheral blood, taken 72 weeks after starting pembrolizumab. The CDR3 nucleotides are TGCGCCAGCAGCTTGGAGGGAGGCCAAGAGACCCAGTACTTC. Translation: CASSLEGGQETQYF.